The 5 T cell receptor beta chains presented below share a single source sample, sequenced in a study of beta chain features in type 1 diabetes. Investigators reverse transcribed all isolated RNA, so they sequenced expressed TCRB transcripts. Measured with immunoSEQ multiplex PCR; TCRdb has only the in-frame clones, and not every one. This repertoire shows under 300,000 clones, roughly 14% found once; its top ten account for almost 0.02%. Study conclusions and caveats: Moderate yet significant TCRB CDR3 shortening was seen in Type 1 diabetes patients in all four CD4+ subsets.

Antigens of these TCRs are unknown. The sequenced material came from naive CD4+ T cells from blood. The source of these receptors is a man aged 25-45 years with type 1 diabetes.

This clone was recorded once. This sequence joins TRBV7-6 and TRBJ1-1, with D possibly TRBD1 on 5 matching bases. The CDR3 runs 15 residues. Germline loops: CDR1 SGHVS, CDR2 FNYEAQ. The V end lost 4 bases, the J end lost 4 bases, and 16 bases lay between the germline ends. In DNA, the CDR3 is TGTGCCAGCAGCTCCAGCGGGGCAGGAACCACTGAAGCTTTCTTT. Protein product: CASSSSGAGTTEAFF.

The V and J genes are TRBV10-3 and TRBJ2-5; D gene uncertain. Trimming removed 8 bases at V and 3 bases at J, with 13 bases between. Germline CDR1 reads ENHRY; CDR2 reads SYGVKD. The CDR3 spans 13 residues. The DNA of the CDR3 is TGTGCCATCTCCCTAGGCGTAAAAGAGACCCAGTACTTC. It translates to CAISLGVKETQYF.

This clone has more than one count but fewer than ten. This rearrangement joins TRBV9 to TRBJ2-3; 10 nucleotides agree with TRBD1. This CDR3 contains 14 residues. Germline V gives CDR1 SGDLS, CDR2 YYNGEE. Trimming at V came to 7 bases and at J to 8 bases, leaving 10 bases not matched to a gene. The CDR3 spells CASGGTGETGTQYF. CDR3 in DNA: TGTGCCAGCGGAGGGACAGGGGAGACGGGTACGCAGTATTTT.

The CDR3 bases are TGTGCCAGCAGCCAAGGGGCGGGGACGGCCTTAAGTGGCTACACCTTC. This sequence encodes CASSQGAGTALSGYTF. The rearrangement uses TRBV14 and TRBJ1-2; D possibly corresponds to TRBD1 (5 bases). The V end was cut by 1 base, the J end by 7 bases, with 19 bases between. The CDR3 is 16 amino acids. Germline V lookup: CDR1 SGHDN, CDR2 FVKESK.

This clone was detected only a few times. This chain joins TRBV6-1 and TRBJ1-1; 7 bases match TRBD1. Per the germline V gene, CDR1 is MNHNS and CDR2 is SASEGT. The ends lost 6 bases at V and 0 bases at J; junction bases unmatched: 4. This CDR3 comprises 14 residues. The CDR3 is CASSRGTVNTEAFF. DNA of the CDR3: TGTGCCAGCAGCCGAGGGACAGTGAACACTGAAGCTTTCTTT.